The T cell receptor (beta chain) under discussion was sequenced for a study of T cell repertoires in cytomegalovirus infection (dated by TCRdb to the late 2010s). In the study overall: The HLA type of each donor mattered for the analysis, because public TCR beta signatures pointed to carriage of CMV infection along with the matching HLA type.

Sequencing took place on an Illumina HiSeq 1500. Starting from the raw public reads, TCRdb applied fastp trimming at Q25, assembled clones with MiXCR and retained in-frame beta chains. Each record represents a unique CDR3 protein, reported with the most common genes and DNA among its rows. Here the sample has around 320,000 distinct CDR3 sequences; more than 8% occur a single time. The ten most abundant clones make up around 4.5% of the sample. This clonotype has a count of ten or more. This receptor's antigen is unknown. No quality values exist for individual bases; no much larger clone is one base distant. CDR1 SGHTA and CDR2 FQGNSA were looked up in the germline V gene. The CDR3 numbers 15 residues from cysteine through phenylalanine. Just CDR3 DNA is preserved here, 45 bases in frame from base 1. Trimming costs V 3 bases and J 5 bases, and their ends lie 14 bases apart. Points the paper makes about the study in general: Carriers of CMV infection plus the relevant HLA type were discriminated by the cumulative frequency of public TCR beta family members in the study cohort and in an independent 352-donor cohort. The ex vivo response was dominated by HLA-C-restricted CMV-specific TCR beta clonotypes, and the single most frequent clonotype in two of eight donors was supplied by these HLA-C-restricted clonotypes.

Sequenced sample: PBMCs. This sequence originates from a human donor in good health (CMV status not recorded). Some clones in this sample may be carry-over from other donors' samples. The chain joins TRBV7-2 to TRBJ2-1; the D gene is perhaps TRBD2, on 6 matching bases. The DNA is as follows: TGTGCCAGCAGCTTCTTGGCGGGGATAAACAATGAGCAGTTCTTC. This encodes CASSFLAGINNEQFF.